This paragraph reports one T cell receptor (beta chain). Only in-frame clones appear in the TCRdb table, and some are missing; sequencing was by immunoSEQ multiplex PCR. The table lists roughly 180,000 clones, around four fifths of them singletons, with around 3.6% in the top ten. The data were taken from a study of blood T cell repertoires in COVID-19. After removal of 7 bases from V and 5 bases from J, the junction contained 5 bases not matched to a gene. Looked up from germline, CDR1 is MNHEY and CDR2 is SMNVEV (reference sequence). The CDR3 loop spans 13 amino acids. The sample consisted of PBMCs or T cells enriched from blood (not recorded which). The V and J genes are TRBV27 and TRBJ2-7, with TRBD1 matching over 10 bases. The receptor comes from a woman aged 45 to 65 in a cohort exposed to, infected with or recovered from COVID-19 (not recorded which). CDR3 sequence reads: CASIVDRGHEQYF. The CDR3 DNA reads as TGTGCCAGCATCGTAGACAGGGGGCACGAGCAGTACTTC.